The 20 T cell receptor beta chains presented below share a single source sample, sequenced in a study of response to subunit inactivated influenza vaccine. TCRdb reprocessed the RT-PCR reads via MiXCR and lists one record per CDR3 protein. The sample contains a few hundred thousand distinct CDR3 sequences, 20% to 25% of which appear only once. The specimen comprised PBMCs from blood, sampled approximately 20 months after vaccination. The receptors were sampled from a man aged 50 to 75 who received an inactivated influenza vaccine.

This clonotype was found many times. The chain couples TRBV2 to TRBJ2-2; 7 bases map to TRBD2. V shed 4 bases, J shed 8 bases, and the junction held 4 bases outside the gene matches. The CDR3 is 13 residues long. Per the germline V gene, CDR1 is SNHLY and CDR2 is FYNNEI. CDR3 DNA: TGTGCCAGCAGTGGGGAGGGCCCGGGGGAGCTGTTTTTT. This sequence encodes CASSGEGPGELFF.

This clonotype was counted a few times. The chain carries TRBV20-1 and TRBJ2-1, with 8 bases identical to TRBD2. CDR1 DFQATT and CDR2 SNEGSKA come from the germline V gene (reference sequence). With 6 bases clipped from V and 4 bases from J, the junction kept 5 bases outside the gene matches. The CDR3 runs to 13 residues. CDR3 region: CSATSGTYNEQFF. CDR3 coding DNA: TGCAGTGCCACTAGCGGAACATACAATGAGCAGTTCTTC.

This clonotype was counted a few times. This chain links TRBV11-1 with TRBJ1-4, with a weak D call TRBD1 (6 bases). This CDR3 is built from 19 residues. V lost 0 bases, J lost 0 bases, and 17 bases lay in between. The V gene's germline CDR1 is SGHAT and CDR2 FQDESV (reference sequence). Written as DNA, the CDR3 is TGTGCCAGCAGCTTAGCCAGGGACATCCCATGGACAACTAATGAAAAACTGTTTTTT. It codes for CASSLARDIPWTTNEKLFF.

The J gene is TRBJ1-1, the V gene TRBV29-1; 7 bases match TRBD1. The CDR3 extends over 12 amino acids. Germline V lookup: CDR1 SQVTM, CDR2 ANQGSEA. V shed 6 bases, J shed 9 bases, and the junction held 10 bases outside the gene matches. The CDR3: CSVAGTAMKAFF. The CDR3 DNA reads TGCAGCGTCGCCGGGACAGCTATGAAAGCTTTCTTT.

The V and J genes are TRBV5-6 and TRBJ2-3; tentatively, D is TRBD2 (6 bases). The V gene lost 2 bases and the J gene lost 6 bases, with 10 bases spanning the gap. Looked up from germline, CDR1 is SGHDT and CDR2 is YYEEEE. The CDR3 length is 13 residues. CDR3 coding DNA: TGTGCCAGCAGCTTCGGGGACTCGGATACGCAGTATTTT. Amino acids: CASSFGDSDTQYF. Variable domain in full (rest from reference TRBV5-6 and TRBJ2-3): DAGVTQSPTHLIKTRGQQVTLRCSPKSGHDTVSWYQQALGQGPQFIFQYYEEEERQRGNFPDRFSGHQFPNYSSELNVNALLLGDSALYLCASSFGDSDTQYFGPGTRLTVL.

The genes are TRBV5-1 and TRBJ2-1; D unresolved. Per the germline V gene, CDR1 is SGHRS and CDR2 is YFSETQ. V gave up 0 bases and J gave up 6 bases, with 10 bases separating them. This CDR3 region has 14 residues. CDR3 sequence (DNA): TGCGCCAGCAGCTTGGAGGACGCCACCAATGAGCAGTTCTTC. Residues: CASSLEDATNEQFF.

This clonotype was found a few times. This chain uses TRBV29-1 with TRBJ2-2, with 9 bases matching TRBD2. CDR3 size: 12 residues. Germline V gene lookup returns CDR1 SQVTM and CDR2 ANQGSEA. The CDR3 reads CGGRASTGELFF. CDR3 in DNA: TGCGGCGGGAGGGCCAGTACCGGGGAGCTGTTTTTT.

V gene TRBV20-1 combines with J gene TRBJ1-6; 9 bases map to TRBD1. The germline V gene encodes CDR1 DFQATT and CDR2 SNEGSKA (reference sequence). V shed 5 bases, J shed 7 bases, and the junction held 3 bases outside the gene matches. The CDR3 spans 13 residues. This CDR3 is CSASTGGNSPLHF. As DNA, the CDR3 is TGCAGTGCTTCTACAGGGGGCAATTCACCCCTCCACTTT.

The gene calls are TRBV4-1 and TRBJ2-7; TRBD1 agrees at 7 bases. With V trimmed by 0 bases and J by 3 bases, 5 bases remained unmatched. Germline V gene data show CDR1 as MGHRA and CDR2 as YSYEKL. The CDR3 spans 15 residues. The CDR3 here is CASSQEMTGFYEQYF. CDR3 nucleotides: TGCGCCAGCAGCCAAGAGATGACAGGGTTCTACGAGCAGTACTTC.

The chain links TRBV10-2 to TRBJ2-3, with 7 positions matching TRBD1. The CDR3 loop spans 15 amino acids. J was trimmed by 0 bases and V by 1 base; bases with no gene match: 1. Germline CDR1 and CDR2: WSHSY and SAAADI. CDR3 residues: CASSELDRSTDTQYF. As DNA, the CDR3 is TGCGCCAGCAGTGAGTTGGACAGGAGCACAGATACGCAGTATTTT.

The V call is TRBV7-8, the J call TRBJ2-5; D may be TRBD1 (5 bases). With 1 base removed from V and 4 bases from J, the gap between germline ends came to 10 bases. The CDR3 runs to 14 residues. Germline values: CDR1 SGHVS, CDR2 FQNEAQ. The CDR3 region has the DNA TGTGCCAGCAGCTTAGACAGGCTGGGAGAGACCCAGTACTTC. As protein: CASSLDRLGETQYF.

This rearrangement joins TRBV7-2 to TRBJ2-5; a possible D gene is TRBD2 (5 bases). The CDR3 extends over 16 amino acids. Germline CDR1 reads SGHTA; CDR2 reads FQGNSA. The ends were cut back, 1 base at V and 6 bases at J, with 18 bases in the middle. The CDR3 is CASSLGGLARPKTQYF. CDR3 in DNA: TGTGCCAGCAGCTTAGGGGGTCTAGCCCGCCCGAAGACCCAGTACTTC.

This clonotype was counted between two and nine times. This chain links TRBV27 with TRBJ1-5; 10 positions match TRBD1. Trimming took 5 bases from V and 5 from J; bases not matched to a gene: 3. The V gene's germline CDR1 is MNHEY and CDR2 SMNVEV (reference sequence). The CDR3 sequence is 14 residues long. CDR3 sequence: CASSRTGGYQPQHF. CDR3 DNA: TGTGCCAGCAGTAGGACAGGGGGATATCAGCCCCAGCATTTT.

The chain is built from TRBV5-5 and TRBJ1-6; D is perhaps TRBD1 (5 bases). The CDR3 is 17 amino acids. Trimming shortened V by 2 bases and J by 7 bases, and 19 bases separated the two germline ends. Germline CDR1 SGHKS, CDR2 YYEKEE (reference sequence). The CDR3 sequence is CASSFLAEQGRNSPLHF. CDR3 coding DNA: TGTGCCAGCAGCTTCTTGGCGGAGCAGGGTAGGAATTCACCCCTCCACTTT.

This clonotype was seen a few times. The chain uses TRBV6-1 and TRBJ1-1; unclear D gene. Trimming removed 4 bases from V and 0 bases from J, with 15 bases in between. Germline V gene lookup returns CDR1 MNHNS and CDR2 SASEGT. CDR3 length: 16 residues. CDR3: CASSGWPQHMNTEAFF. The CDR3, as DNA: TGTGCCAGCAGTGGTTGGCCACAGCACATGAACACTGAAGCTTTCTTT.

This chain connects TRBV7-9 to TRBJ1-6; no reliable D call. V lost 8 bases and J 7 bases, leaving 24 bases between the germline ends. The CDR3 length is 17 residues. Germline-derived CDR1 and CDR2 are SEHNR and FQNEAQ (reference sequence). The CDR3 sequence: CASAPPGLRTGNSPLHF. The CDR3 nucleotides are TGTGCCAGCGCTCCCCCCGGGCTTCGGACGGGAAATTCACCCCTCCACTTT.

This chain links TRBV2 with TRBJ1-1, with TRBD1 matching over 8 bases. J was trimmed by 0 bases and V by 10 bases; bases with no gene match: 4. Germline lookup yields CDR1 SNHLY and CDR2 FYNNEI. The CDR3 contains 13 residues. CDR3 sequence: CANSDRVNTEAFF. CDR3 in DNA: TGTGCCAACTCGGACAGGGTGAACACTGAAGCTTTCTTT.

The CDR3 sequence: CASSYLSGGVGELFF. CDR3 coding DNA: TGTGCCAGCAGTTACTTATCGGGGGGAGTCGGGGAGCTGTTTTTT. The V and J genes are TRBV6-5 and TRBJ2-2; 7 nucleotides agree with TRBD2. Trimming removed 1 base from V and 7 bases from J; junction bases left unmatched: 6. Germline assignment: CDR1 MNHEY and CDR2 SVGAGI. The CDR3 runs to 15 residues.

The chain carries TRBV4-2 and TRBJ2-1; 7 bases line up with TRBD2. V gave up 0 bases and J gave up 4 bases; unmatched junction bases: 6. From germline, CDR1 is LGHNA and CDR2 YNFKEQ. The CDR3 sequence is 16 residues long. CDR3 loop: CASSQESSGNYNEQFF. The CDR3 region has the DNA TGTGCCAGCAGCCAAGAGTCTAGCGGAAATTACAATGAGCAGTTCTTC.

The rearrangement links TRBV6-2 or TRBV6-3 to TRBJ2-1; 7 positions agree with TRBD1. J lost 6 bases, V lost 2 bases, and 7 bases had no gene match. The CDR3 consists of 15 residues. Germline V gene sequence: CDR1 MNHEY, CDR2 SVGEGT. CDR3 in amino acids: CASSYTGQVRNEQFF. CDR3 nucleotide sequence: TGTGCCAGCAGTTACACCGGACAGGTTCGCAATGAGCAGTTCTTC.